This TCR beta chain was recorded in a study of TIL therapy for anti-PD-1-resistant metastatic lung cancer. Indicated time point: pre-treatment sample, taken before nivolumab and TIL therapy. Tumor tissue came from excised metastases, mostly pleural nodules or supraclavicular lymph nodes. V was pared by 5 bases and J by 6 bases, with 2 bases of the junction left unmatched. This CDR3 comprises 13 residues. Germline V gene lookup returns CDR1 MNHEY and CDR2 SVGAGI. Sequencing used immunoSEQ v3. Profiled with immunoSEQ multiplex PCR; TCRdb holds only in-frame clones, not every one. The sample has more than 90,000 clones; 55% to 75% are singletons.

The TCR was taken from a person between 30 and 80 years old with non-small cell lung cancer. The source was tumor tissue, collected at baseline. The rearrangement links TRBV6-5 to TRBJ1-4; 8 bases fit TRBD1. CDR3 bases: TGTGCCAGCAGTCCGGACAGGGATGAAAAACTGTTTTTT. Encoded protein: CASSPDRDEKLFF.